A single T cell receptor beta chain is shown here with its context. The J segment lost 2 bases and the V segment lost 5 bases, leaving 3 bases of the junction unmatched. The CDR3 contains 16 residues. Germline lookup yields CDR1 SEHNR and CDR2 FQNEAQ (reference sequence). The data stem from a study of shared clonotypes between healthy human individuals. Measured with immunoSEQ multiplex PCR; TCRdb has only the in-frame clones, and not every one. The sample consists of some 480,000 clones, about 80% of them appearing once. The TCR sequence derives from a middle-aged woman in good health. Some clones in this sample may be carry-over from other donors' samples. Sequenced sample: PBMCs. The genes are TRBV7-9 and TRBJ2-2; 12 bases are shared with TRBD2. DNA for the CDR3: TGTGCCAGCAGCCCCGGACTAGCGGGAAACACCGGGGAGCTGTTTTTT. Translating gives CASSPGLAGNTGELFF.